This T cell receptor beta chain was retrieved from a study of blood T cell repertoires in COVID-19. Across the study: Samples of COVID-19 (acute and convalescent) were obtained from the United States, Italy and Spain.

The CDR3 consists of 14 residues. V lost 6 bases to trimming and J lost 0 bases, with 9 bases between them. Germline CDR1 reads MDHEN; CDR2 reads SYDVKM. Patients at the Seattle site were enrolled during active infection and followed longitudinally. This clone was observed once. Authors' analysis steps: Reference gene primer amplification gave nucleated cell count estimates. Only in-frame clones appear in the TCRdb table, and some are missing; sequencing was by immunoSEQ multiplex PCR. V and J calls plus clone size are reproduced from that table; the DNA served to infer D and trimming. The sample contains 200,000 to 300,000 clones, 75% to 85% of which appear only once.

This TCR came from an elderly woman with COVID-19, enrolled during active disease. The chain recombines TRBV28 with TRBJ1-3; no definite D call. Sequencing used peripheral blood. Here the CDR3 reads CASRRPGSGNTIYF. CDR3 nucleotides: TGTGCCAGCAGGCGTCCGGGCTCTGGAAACACCATATATTTT.